The sequence of this T cell receptor (beta chain) was determined in a study of cytomegalovirus exposure and HLA in healthy donors (dated by TCRdb to 2015 to 2018). Context from the whole study: An earlier analysis of approximately 590 of the donors reported more than 250 Gb of sequence data and 100 million to 130 million unique TCR beta sequences from roughly 200 million T cells. An early release that covered more than 550 HLA-typed donors contained approximately 300 gigabases of sequencing data and around 80 million unique TCR sequences. Of the roughly 400 genotyped donors, over 65% fell in the genetic ancestry cluster associated with self-reported Caucasian donors. The study was designed to test whether signatures of past pathogen exposure could be identified by cataloging public T cell receptors. The T cell repertoires of several hundred subjects were profiled by immunosequencing and related to cytomegalovirus serostatus. A separate validation cohort of 90 to 150 different subjects was used in addition to the roughly 670-subject first cohort. The study combined high-throughput TCR immunosequencing, statistical association of individual TCRs with disease status, and machine learning to predict cytomegalovirus infection status. In a later analysis, previously published TCR beta repertoires from several hundred donors were re-analyzed and high-resolution HLA genotyping was added so that TCR occurrence patterns could be studied. Rather than drawing on any new phenotypic data, the later analysis identified candidate immune exposures from TCR beta sequences and the way those sequences occurred across donors. In an earlier analysis of 587 of the donors, high-throughput TCR beta sequencing was used to judge whether each TCR beta V gene segment behaved as functional or pseudogenic. Donor age, sex, ethnicity and CMV serostatus were collected together with the repertoire data. Genome-wide SNP genotypes for about 60% of the roughly 670 donors were used in a later genetic analysis, which treated that subset as a discovery cohort. All discovery cohort repertoires had been generated on a single sequencing platform. HLA typing included class I and class II loci at four-digit resolution. The number of donors typed differed by locus, with 629-630 for A, B, C, DRB1 and DQB1, 522 for DQA1, 600 to 610 for DPA1, and some 440 for DPB1. Roughly 5 DR-DQ haplotypes were handled as single units for association and clustering, since linkage in the cohort was strong. On average, about 240,000 unique TCR beta nucleotide sequences were sequenced per donor among about 400 genotyped donors of the cohort, with around 19% of those sequences being non-productive.

With regard to this clone: It lacks a known antigen. No much larger clone exists at a distance of one base, and base qualities are not known.

Summary of the overall study and its limitations: An association between a missense DCLRE1C variant and V-gene and J-gene trimming of TCR beta chains was found in a later genetic analysis and replicated in an independent cohort. Because the 87-base-pair reads could not distinguish some IMGT-functional V segments, including TRBV6-2 and TRBV6-3, those segments were excluded. In a later analysis, 15,000 to 20,000 TCR beta sequences were associated with specific HLA alleles at a false discovery rate of 0.05. Because counts were too low, roughly 17 rarely observed V segments, including chromosome 9 orphons, were left out of the earlier analysis of approximately 580 of the donors. Because HLA typing was missing for some donors at each locus, association tests included only the typed subset. Presence/absence analyses assumed roughly uniform sequencing depth across donors, an assumption that may not hold. Assigning TCR associations to individual alleles was difficult when HLA alleles, especially DR and DQ, strongly co-occurred. According to a later analysis, TCR association rates differed among HLA loci, with DRB1 alleles showing the most associated TCRs and HLA-C alleles showing the fewest. While some public TCRs were present in many individuals, most TCR sequences turned up only very rarely across donors. Correlated functional status among segregating V segments might be attributable to linkage disequilibrium, but an unknown experimental factor could not be ruled out. In an earlier analysis of around 600 of the donors, most TCR beta V segments were observed in productive rearrangements about 90% or about 30% of the time, broadly matching IMGT annotations. A total of around 150 TCR beta chains were listed by the study as associated with cytomegalovirus. The classifier was reported to diagnose cytomegalovirus status with high specificity and sensitivity in both the original and validation cohorts. A further reported finding was that TCR beta sequences accurately predicted the HLA-A and HLA-B alleles for most subjects in the first cohort. In vitro tests confirmed that three of the cytomegalovirus-associated TCR beta chains recognize cytomegalovirus antigens. A later genetic analysis reported fewer N-insertions in productive TCRs among donors in an Asian-associated ancestry cluster than the roughly 620-donor mean. The authors suggested that the approach could potentially be extended to other disease states and immunological phenotypes. Immune exposure information for the cohort was limited to CMV serostatus. In a later analysis, several top co-occurrence clusters were reported to appear linked to parvovirus B19, influenza, CMV and Epstein-Barr virus. In a later analysis, HLA-associated TCR beta chains were found to be more clonally expanded and to have lower generation probabilities than equally common non-associated chains. Most CMV-associated TCR beta chains appeared to be HLA-restricted in a later analysis, and the HLA associations seemed to be driven largely by CMV exposure. A cluster of highly shared sequence variants was judged likely to represent a technical artifact of the sequencing pipeline. In this cohort, only TCR beta chains were sequenced, and detectable features were limited by the absence of alpha or paired-chain data.

Library preparation was by the immunoSEQ multiplex PCR assay. For the multiplex PCR, a mixture combining 60 forward primers for TCR Vbeta segments and 13 reverse primers for TCR Jbeta segments was used. A multiplex PCR assay on genomic DNA amplified the CDR3 region of rearranged TCR beta genes. Amplified TCR beta libraries were sequenced as 87-base-pair reads on the Illumina HiSeq System. The study's own analysis went as follows. Across the 500 to 750 repertoires, a later analysis counted about 81 million unique TCR beta chains, about 10 million of which were shared by at least two donors. To remove PCR and sequencing errors, raw reads were error-corrected and collapsed into unique sequences using a nearest-neighbor algorithm that merged closely related sequences. CDR3 sequences were aligned to IMGT reference sequences to assign V, D and J gene segments. Each retained sequence needed at least a six-nucleotide match to both a V gene segment and a J gene segment. A rearrangement counted as productive if the CDR3 had no stop codons and remained in frame with V and J, and every other rearrangement counted as non-productive. CDR3 was defined by IMGT convention, running from the second conserved V-encoded cysteine to the conserved J-encoded phenylalanine. The earlier analysis of a few hundred of the donors excluded sequences that lacked an unambiguous match to a single V gene segment. An earlier analysis of about 600 of the donors called V segments functional above 56.7% productive rearrangements and segregating when the between-donor standard deviation exceeded 5%. To diagnose cytomegalovirus status from the catalog of TCR beta chain sequences, a statistical classification framework was built. In a later analysis, TCR nucleotide sequences were compared against IMGT/GENE-DB human TR gene sequences so that V and J genes could be assigned. The TCRdist pipeline was used in a later analysis to assign CDR3 sequences and most-parsimonious VDJ recombination scenarios. A later analysis defined each TCR beta chain by its CDR3 amino acid sequence plus V-gene family, and excluded reads lacking a unique V-gene family. To address suspected cross-contamination and a sequencing artifact, a later analysis removed 450 to 700 highly shared, low-generation-probability nucleotide sequences. In a later analysis, a clonal expansion index was calculated for each public chain from normalized within-repertoire ranks of inferred template counts. Generation probabilities in a later analysis came from a VDJ recombination model fitted to out-of-frame rearrangements, and those results were checked against IGoR. In a later analysis, hypergeometric tests were used to score TCR-TCR, TCR-HLA and TCR-CMV co-occurrence, with a repertoire-size bias correction applied to TCR pairs. A later analysis estimated false discovery rates by permuting HLA or CMV assignments 20 times. In a later analysis, co-occurring TCRs were grouped with DBSCAN, and TCRdist sequence similarity was added when clustering was performed within HLA-allele-positive subsets. Repertoires with fewer than 30,000 or more than 120,000 public chains, plus five repertoires with anomalous nucleotide sharing, were excluded from co-occurrence clustering. The immuneACCESS repertoire file appears here via TCRdb, limited to in-frame rearrangements. These files lack a portion of the clones; in checked studies, under half of the deficit traces to unresolved V genes, and the cause of the others is not known. V and J calls and clone size are given by that table; D and trimming were obtained from the DNA. This sample comprises roughly 100,000 clones, roughly 80% of them detected only once. The leading ten clones occupy roughly 3.7% of the sample.

CDR1 KGHSH and CDR2 LQKENI are derived from the germline V gene. Trimmed from V: 4 bases; trimmed from J: 0 bases; junction bases lacking a gene match: 6. Taken from cysteine to phenylalanine, the CDR3 has 16 residues. Only CDR3 DNA remains: 48 bases, in frame from the first base. The cohort comprised fewer than 700 healthy bone marrow donors. At the time of sampling, all cohort members were nominally healthy, though unrecorded immune exposures were likely present. The donor tested CMV seronegative, placing the donor among the 350 or so seronegative members of the cohort. A peripheral blood sample was collected from each donor, and TCR beta sequencing was performed on peripheral blood mononuclear cells. Genomic DNA was extracted from the blood cell samples with the Qiagen DNeasy Blood Extraction Kit.

The chain employs TRBV18 and TRBJ2-3; 8 middle bases align to TRBD2. The source is a man aged 55 to 69 in good health and CMV-seronegative. The sequenced sample was PBMCs. The CDR3 has the sequence CASSLRGATSTDTQYF. The nucleotide sequence is given as TGTGCCAGCTCACTGCGGGGGGCCACTAGCACAGATACGCAGTATTTT.